This T cell receptor beta chain was sequenced for a study of technical replicates of blood from several donors. The CDR3 is 15 amino acids. Germline trimming cut 6 bases from V and 6 bases from J; bases unmatched to any gene: 8. CDR1 and CDR2 from the germline V gene are SNHLY and FYNNEI. TCRdb keeps only in-frame clones here, not all; method: immunoSEQ multiplex PCR. There are approximately 70,000 clones in the sample; approximately 93% occur only once, and roughly 4.3% lies in the top ten. The rearrangement uses TRBV2 and TRBJ2-1, with 10 bases lining up with TRBD1. The sample consisted of PBMCs. The TCR sequence derives from a human donor in good health. Some clones in this sample may be carry-over from other donors' samples. CDR3 in amino acids: CASSLGRTGGNEQFF. In DNA, the CDR3 is TGTGCCAGCAGCCTGGGGAGGACAGGGGGCAATGAGCAGTTCTTC.